This T cell receptor (beta chain) was observed in a study of T cell responses to AZD1222 COVID-19 vaccine. Study summary: Pooled in the analysis were second doses at about 4 or about 12 weeks. Study results and limitations: Mostly white British, mostly female donors; authors suggested clonal diversity may be underestimated. Baseline seropositivity characterized only six AZD1222 recipients.

With respect to this clone: The antigen is undetermined.

Produced via immunoSEQ multiplex PCR; TCRdb's table is partial and in-frame only. The profile covers about 62,000 clones, with about 87% appearing a single time and 4% to 5% taken by the ten largest. The J segment lost 4 bases and the V segment lost 6 bases, leaving 8 bases of the junction unmatched. In germline, CDR1 is SNHLY, CDR2 FYNNEI. This CDR3 has 15 amino acids. The chain combines TRBV2 with TRBJ2-1, with TRBD2 identical over 8 bases. The receptor's source is an adult in good health. The sample in question was peripheral blood, obtained on day 0 of AZD1222 vaccination. CDR3 coding DNA: TGTGCCAGCAGCCCGGGAACTAGCGGATACAATGAGCAGTTCTTC. It translates to CASSPGTSGYNEQFF. Together with reference TRBV2 and TRBJ2-1, the CDR3 gives the full variable domain: EPEVTQTPSHQVTQMGQEVILRCVPISNHLYFYWYRQILGQKVEFLVSFYNNEISEKSEIFDDQFSVERPDGSNFTLKIRSTKLEDSAMYFCASSPGTSGYNEQFFGPGTRLTVL.